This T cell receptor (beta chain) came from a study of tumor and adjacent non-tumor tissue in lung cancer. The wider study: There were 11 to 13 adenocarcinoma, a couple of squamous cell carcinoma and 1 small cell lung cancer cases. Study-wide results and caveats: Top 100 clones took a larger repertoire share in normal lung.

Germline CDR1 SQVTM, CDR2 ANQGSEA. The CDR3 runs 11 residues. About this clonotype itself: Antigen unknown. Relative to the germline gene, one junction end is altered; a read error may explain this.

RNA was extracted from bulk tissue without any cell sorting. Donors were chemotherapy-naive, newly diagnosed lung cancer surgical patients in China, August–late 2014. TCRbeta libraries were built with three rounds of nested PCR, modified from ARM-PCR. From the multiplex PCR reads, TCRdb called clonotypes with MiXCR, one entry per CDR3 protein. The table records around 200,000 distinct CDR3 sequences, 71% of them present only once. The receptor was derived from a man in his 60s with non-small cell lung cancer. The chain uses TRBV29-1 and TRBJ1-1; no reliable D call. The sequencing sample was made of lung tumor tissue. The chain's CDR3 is CMYFQHTEDFF. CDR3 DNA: TGCATGTACTTTCAGCACACTGAAGATTTCTTT.